This entry describes one T cell receptor (beta chain). The source of the sample is a study of blood T cell repertoires in COVID-19. Source study methods: Amplification of reference gene primers provided the estimated nucleated cell counts. Repertoires were generated with immunoSEQ multiplex PCR, while TCRdb's copy carries only in-frame clones and drops some. V, J and clone size are those of that table, while D and trimming were read from the DNA. This table holds 35,000 to 45,000 clones, 60% to 85% found once. Sequencing was done on a sample of peripheral blood. The sequence was collected from a man aged 60 to 75 with active COVID-19.

CDR3 amino acids: CASLSWRGQVNTEAFF. In DNA form, the CDR3 reads TGTGCCAGTCTGTCATGGAGGGGGCAGGTGAACACTGAAGCTTTCTTT. This chain uses TRBV19 with TRBJ1-1; 7 nucleotides agree with TRBD1. Germline values: CDR1 LNHDA, CDR2 SQIVND (reference sequence). CDR3 length: 16 residues. After removal of 8 bases from V and 0 bases from J, the junction contained 12 bases not matched to a gene.